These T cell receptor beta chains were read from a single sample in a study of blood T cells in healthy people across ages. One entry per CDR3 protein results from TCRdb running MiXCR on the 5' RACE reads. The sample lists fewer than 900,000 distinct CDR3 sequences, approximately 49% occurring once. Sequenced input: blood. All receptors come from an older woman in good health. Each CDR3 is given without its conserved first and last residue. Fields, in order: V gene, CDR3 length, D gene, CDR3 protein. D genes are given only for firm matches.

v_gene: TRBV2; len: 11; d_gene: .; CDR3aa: ASSGERVYEQY
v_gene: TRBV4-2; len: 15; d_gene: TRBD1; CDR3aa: ASSQEWRVGGNYGYT
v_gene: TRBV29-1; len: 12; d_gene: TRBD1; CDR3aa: SVSDRAFTDTQY
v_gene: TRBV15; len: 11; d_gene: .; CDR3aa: ATSRDGRETQY
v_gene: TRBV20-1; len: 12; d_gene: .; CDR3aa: SARDWRSQETQY
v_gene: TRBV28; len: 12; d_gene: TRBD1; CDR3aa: ASRSRDRVTEAF
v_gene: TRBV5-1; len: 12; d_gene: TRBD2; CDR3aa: ASSLEVAGFEQY
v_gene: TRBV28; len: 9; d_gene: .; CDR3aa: AGSLEEKQF
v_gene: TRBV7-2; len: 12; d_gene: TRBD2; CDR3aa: ASSLGEGRFEQY
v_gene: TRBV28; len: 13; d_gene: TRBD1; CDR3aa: ASSLARQGQNIQY
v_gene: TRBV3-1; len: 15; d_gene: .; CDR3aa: ASSQDSTGASTDTQY
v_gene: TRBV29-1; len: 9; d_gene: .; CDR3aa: SVEMNYEQY
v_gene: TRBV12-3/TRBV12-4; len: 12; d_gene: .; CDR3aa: ASSFIYGGNEQY
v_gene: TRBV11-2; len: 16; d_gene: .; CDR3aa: ASSPWRQWGNGANVLT
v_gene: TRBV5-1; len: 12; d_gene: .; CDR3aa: AGSLDSSYNEQF
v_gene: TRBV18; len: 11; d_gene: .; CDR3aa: ANKARSGDTQY
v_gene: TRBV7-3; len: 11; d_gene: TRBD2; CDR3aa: ASSTTSEDTQY
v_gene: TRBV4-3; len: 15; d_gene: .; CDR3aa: ASSQDLPGGGYNEQF
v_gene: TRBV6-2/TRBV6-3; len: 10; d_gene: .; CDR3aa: ASSELQGSKY
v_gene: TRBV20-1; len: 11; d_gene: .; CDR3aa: SAYGDPNTEAF
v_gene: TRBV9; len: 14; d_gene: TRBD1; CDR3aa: ASSPAQGASYNEQY
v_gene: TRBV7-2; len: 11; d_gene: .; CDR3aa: ASSKYRDTEAF
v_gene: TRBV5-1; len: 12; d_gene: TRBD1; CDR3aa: ASSRGTGEETQY
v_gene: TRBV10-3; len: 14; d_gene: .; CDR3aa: AISEPGAGNSYEQY
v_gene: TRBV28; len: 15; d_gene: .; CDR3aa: ASSLWGGGSSYNEQF
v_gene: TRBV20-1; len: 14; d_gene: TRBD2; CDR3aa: SARAGLAIRVNEQF
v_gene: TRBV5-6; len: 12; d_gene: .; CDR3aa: ASSSLSRNTEAF
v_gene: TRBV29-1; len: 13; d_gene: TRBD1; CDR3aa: SVKLSRDRPYEQY
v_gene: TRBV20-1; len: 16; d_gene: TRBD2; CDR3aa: SARSKPQLAGGNYEQY
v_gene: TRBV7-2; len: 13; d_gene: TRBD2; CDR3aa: ASSLDTGGPFIPF
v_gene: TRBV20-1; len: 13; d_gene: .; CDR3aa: SARRRGAQDTEAF
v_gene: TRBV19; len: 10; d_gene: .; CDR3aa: ASSIPGNEQF
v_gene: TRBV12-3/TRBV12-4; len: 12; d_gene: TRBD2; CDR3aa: ASSYGGTNNEQY
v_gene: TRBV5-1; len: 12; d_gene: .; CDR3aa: ASSLQDHNYGYT
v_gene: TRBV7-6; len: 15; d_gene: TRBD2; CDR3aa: ASSPIGGTSGADTQY
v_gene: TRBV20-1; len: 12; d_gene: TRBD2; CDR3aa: SASGTSGSQTQY
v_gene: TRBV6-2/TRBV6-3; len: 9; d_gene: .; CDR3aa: ASLGTYEQY
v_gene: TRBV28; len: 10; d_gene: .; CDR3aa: ASRQLNYGYT
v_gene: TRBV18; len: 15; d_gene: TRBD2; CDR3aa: ASSPPTSGGAKNIQY
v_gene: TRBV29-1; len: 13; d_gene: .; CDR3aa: SVEGLFANTGELF
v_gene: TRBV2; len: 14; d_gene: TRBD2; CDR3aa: ASSEALAGGVNEQY
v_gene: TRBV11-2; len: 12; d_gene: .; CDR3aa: ASSLEPSAGELF
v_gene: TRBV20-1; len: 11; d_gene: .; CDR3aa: SATVLGANVLT
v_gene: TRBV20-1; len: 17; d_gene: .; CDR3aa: SARDKSMLGGYGANVLT
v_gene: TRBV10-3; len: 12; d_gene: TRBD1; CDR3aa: AIKVRTGGYEQY
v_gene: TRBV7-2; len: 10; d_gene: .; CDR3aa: ASSLRGNEQY
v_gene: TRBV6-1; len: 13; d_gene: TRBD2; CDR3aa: ASSGASGSEYEQY
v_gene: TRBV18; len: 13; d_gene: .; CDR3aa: ASSNFMQGTAGYT
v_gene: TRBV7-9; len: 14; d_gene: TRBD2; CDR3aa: ASSSRTSGRWNEQF
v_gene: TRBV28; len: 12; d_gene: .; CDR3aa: AGSHGVNRQPQH
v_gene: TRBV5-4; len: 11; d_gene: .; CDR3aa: ASSLPISETQY
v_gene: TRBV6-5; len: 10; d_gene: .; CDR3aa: ASRPSPDTQY